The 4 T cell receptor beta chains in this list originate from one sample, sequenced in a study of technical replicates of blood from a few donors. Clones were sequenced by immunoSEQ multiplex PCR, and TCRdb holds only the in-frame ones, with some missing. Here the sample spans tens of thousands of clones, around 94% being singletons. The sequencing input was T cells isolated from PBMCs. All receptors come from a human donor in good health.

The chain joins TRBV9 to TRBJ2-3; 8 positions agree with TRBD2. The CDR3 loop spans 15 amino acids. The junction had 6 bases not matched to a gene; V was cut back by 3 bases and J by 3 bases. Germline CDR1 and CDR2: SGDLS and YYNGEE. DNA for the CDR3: TGTGCCAGCAGCGAAAGCGGGAGTGGGACAGATACGCAGTATTTT. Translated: CASSESGSGTDTQYF.

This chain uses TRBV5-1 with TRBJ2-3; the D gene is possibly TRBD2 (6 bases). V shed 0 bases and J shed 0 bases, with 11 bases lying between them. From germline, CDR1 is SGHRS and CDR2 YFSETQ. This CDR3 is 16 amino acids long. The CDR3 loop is CASSLEPGVSTDTQYF. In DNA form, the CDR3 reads TGCGCCAGCAGCTTGGAACCGGGAGTTAGCACAGATACGCAGTATTTT.

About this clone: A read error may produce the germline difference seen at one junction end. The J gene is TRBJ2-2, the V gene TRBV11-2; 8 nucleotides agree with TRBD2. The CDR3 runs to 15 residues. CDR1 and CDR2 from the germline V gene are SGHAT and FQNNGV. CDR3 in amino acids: CASSLGGRWDGELFF. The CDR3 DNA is TGTGCCAGCAGTTTAGGCGGGAGGTGGGACGGGGAGCTGTTTTTT.

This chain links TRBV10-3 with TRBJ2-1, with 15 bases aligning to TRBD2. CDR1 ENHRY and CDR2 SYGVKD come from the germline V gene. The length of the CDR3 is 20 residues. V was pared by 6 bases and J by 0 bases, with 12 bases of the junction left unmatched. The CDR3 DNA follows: TGTGCCATCAGAGGACCGGGACTAGCGGGAGGTAAGAGCTCCTACAATGAGCAGTTCTTC. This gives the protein CAIRGPGLAGGKSSYNEQFF.